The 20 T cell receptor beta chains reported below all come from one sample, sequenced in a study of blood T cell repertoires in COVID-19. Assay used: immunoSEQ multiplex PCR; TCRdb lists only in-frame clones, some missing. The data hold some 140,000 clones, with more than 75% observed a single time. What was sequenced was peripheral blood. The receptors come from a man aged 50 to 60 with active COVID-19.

The CDR3 protein is CASSLNPPGAGGYEQYF. The CDR3 DNA reads TGTGCCAGCAGCTTAAACCCTCCCGGCGCGGGGGGCTACGAGCAGTACTTC. The chain has TRBV7-3 and TRBJ2-7; TRBD2 aligns across 8 bases. V dropped 1 base and J dropped 3; count of bases not matched to a gene: 11. The germline V gene has CDR1 SGHTA and CDR2 FQGTGA. CDR3 length equals 17 residues.

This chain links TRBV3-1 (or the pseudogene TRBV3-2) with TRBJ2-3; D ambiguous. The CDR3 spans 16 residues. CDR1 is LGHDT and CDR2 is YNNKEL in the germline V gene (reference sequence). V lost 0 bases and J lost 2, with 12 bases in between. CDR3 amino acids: CASSQDEPGSTDTQYF. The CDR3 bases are TGTGCCAGCAGCCAAGATGAGCCCGGGTCCACAGATACGCAGTATTTT.

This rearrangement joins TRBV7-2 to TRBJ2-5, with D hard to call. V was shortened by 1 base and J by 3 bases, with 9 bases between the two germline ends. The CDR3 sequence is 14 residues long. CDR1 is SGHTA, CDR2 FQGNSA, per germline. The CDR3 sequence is CASSLVVVKETQYF. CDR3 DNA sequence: TGTGCCAGCAGCTTAGTGGTAGTTAAAGAGACCCAGTACTTC.

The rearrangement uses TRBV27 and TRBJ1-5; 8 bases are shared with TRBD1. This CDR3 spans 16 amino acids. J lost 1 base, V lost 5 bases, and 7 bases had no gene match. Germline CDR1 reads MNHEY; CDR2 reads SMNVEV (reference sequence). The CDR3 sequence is CASSVRGHGSNQPQHF. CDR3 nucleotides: TGTGCCAGCAGTGTCAGGGGGCATGGGAGCAATCAGCCCCAGCATTTT.

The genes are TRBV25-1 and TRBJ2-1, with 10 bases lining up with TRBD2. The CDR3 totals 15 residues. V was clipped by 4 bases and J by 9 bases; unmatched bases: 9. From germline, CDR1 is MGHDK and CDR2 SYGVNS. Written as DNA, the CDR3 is TGTGCCAGCAGTGCGAATAGCGGGGGGAAAGTTGAGCAGTTCTTC. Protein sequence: CASSANSGGKVEQFF.

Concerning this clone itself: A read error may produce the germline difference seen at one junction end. The CDR3 nucleotides read TGTGCCAGCTCACCCTTGCGACAGAAGCTTTTCCTTCCCTTC. Its protein is CASSPLRQKLFLPF. This chain connects TRBV18 to TRBJ1-2, with a weak D call TRBD1 (5 bases). There are 14 residues in the CDR3. The germline CDR1 and CDR2 sequences are KGHSH and LQKENI.

CDR3 region: CASKDWTSGKETQYF. The DNA of the CDR3 is TGTGCCAGCAAAGACTGGACTAGCGGGAAAGAGACCCAGTACTTC. The chain uses TRBV7-6 and TRBJ2-5; 12 bases agree with TRBD2. With 7 bases clipped from V and 3 bases from J, the junction kept 6 bases outside the gene matches. This CDR3 is built from 15 residues. In germline, CDR1 is SGHVS, CDR2 FNYEAQ.

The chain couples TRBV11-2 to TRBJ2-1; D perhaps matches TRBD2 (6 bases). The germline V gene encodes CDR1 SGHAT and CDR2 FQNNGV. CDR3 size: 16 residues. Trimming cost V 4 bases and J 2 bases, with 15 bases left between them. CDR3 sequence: CASSSLRRGPYNEQFF. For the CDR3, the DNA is TGTGCCAGCAGCTCCCTTAGGAGGGGCCCCTACAATGAGCAGTTCTTC.

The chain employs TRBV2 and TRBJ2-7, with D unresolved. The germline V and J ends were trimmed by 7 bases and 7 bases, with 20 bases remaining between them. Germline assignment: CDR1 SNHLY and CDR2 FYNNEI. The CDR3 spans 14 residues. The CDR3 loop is CASIWSPTNGEQYF. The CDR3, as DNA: TGTGCCAGCATCTGGAGCCCTACCAATGGAGAGCAGTACTTC.

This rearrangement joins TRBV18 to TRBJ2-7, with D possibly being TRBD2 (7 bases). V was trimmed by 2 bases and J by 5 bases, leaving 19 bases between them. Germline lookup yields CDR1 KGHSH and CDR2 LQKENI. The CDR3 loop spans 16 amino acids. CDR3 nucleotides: TGTGCCAGCTCACCAGCCACGGGGGGCGTGAGCGACGAGCAGTACTTC. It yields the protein CASSPATGGVSDEQYF.

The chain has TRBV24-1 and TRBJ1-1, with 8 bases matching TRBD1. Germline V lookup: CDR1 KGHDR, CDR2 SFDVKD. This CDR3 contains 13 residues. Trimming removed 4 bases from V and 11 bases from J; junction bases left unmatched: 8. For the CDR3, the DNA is TGTGCCACCAGTGACCCTAGGACAGGGTACGCTTTCTTT. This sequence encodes CATSDPRTGYAFF.

Here the CDR3 reads CASSLYSGSYNEQFF. The CDR3, as DNA: TGCGCCAGCAGCCTCTACTCGGGGTCCTACAATGAGCAGTTCTTC. The V call is TRBV5-1, the J call TRBJ2-1, with D maybe TRBD2 (5 bases). The CDR3 totals 15 residues. V was clipped by 4 bases and J by 1 base, with 12 bases between them. The V gene's germline CDR1 is SGHRS and CDR2 YFSETQ. The full variable domain, its missing parts supplied by reference TRBV5-1 and TRBJ2-1, is KAGVTQTPRYLIKTRGQQVTLSCSPISGHRSVSWYQQTPGQGLQFLFEYFSETQRNKGNFPGRFSGRQFSNSRSEMNVSTLELGDSALYLCASSLYSGSYNEQFFGPGTRLTVL.

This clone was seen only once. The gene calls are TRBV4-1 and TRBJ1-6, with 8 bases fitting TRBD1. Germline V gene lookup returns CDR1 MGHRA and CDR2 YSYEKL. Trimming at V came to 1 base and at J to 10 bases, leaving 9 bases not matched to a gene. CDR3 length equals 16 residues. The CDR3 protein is CASSQGGGQGWSPLHF. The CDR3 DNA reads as TGCGCCAGCAGCCAAGGCGGCGGACAGGGTTGGTCACCCCTCCACTTT.

The CDR3 loop reads CASSWNTGELFF. Here the CDR3 DNA reads TGTGCCAGCAGCTGGAACACCGGGGAGCTGTTTTTT. This rearrangement joins TRBV6-5 to TRBJ2-2; D is undetermined. The CDR3 is 12 amino acids. Trimming left V 6 bases short and J 1 base short, with 3 bases between. Looked up from germline, CDR1 is MNHEY and CDR2 is SVGAGI.

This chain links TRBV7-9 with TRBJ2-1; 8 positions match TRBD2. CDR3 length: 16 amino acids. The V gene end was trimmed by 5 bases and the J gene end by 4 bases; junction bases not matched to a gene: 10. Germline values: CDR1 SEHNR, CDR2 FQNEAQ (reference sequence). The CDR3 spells CASSIRSGGTYNEQFF. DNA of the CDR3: TGTGCCAGCAGCATTAGGAGCGGGGGAACTTACAATGAGCAGTTCTTC.

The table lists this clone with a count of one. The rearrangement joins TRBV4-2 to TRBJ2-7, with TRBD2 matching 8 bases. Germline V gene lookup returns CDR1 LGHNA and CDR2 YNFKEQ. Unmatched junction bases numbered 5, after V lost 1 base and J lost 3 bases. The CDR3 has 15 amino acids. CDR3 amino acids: CASSQGAGASYEQYF. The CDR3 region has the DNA TGTGCCAGCAGCCAAGGAGCGGGAGCGAGCTACGAGCAGTACTTC.

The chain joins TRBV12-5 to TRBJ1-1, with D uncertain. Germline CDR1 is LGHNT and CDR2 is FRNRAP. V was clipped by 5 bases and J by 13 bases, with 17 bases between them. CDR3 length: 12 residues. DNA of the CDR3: TGTGCTAGTGGTCTGCGGGGAGAGAGGGTTTTCTTT. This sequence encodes CASGLRGERVFF.

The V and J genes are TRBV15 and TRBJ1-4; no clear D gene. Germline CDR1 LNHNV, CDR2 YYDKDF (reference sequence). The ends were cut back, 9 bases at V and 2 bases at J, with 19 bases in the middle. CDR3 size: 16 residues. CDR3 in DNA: TGTGCCACAAGCCCCGGTGGGAGCGCGACTAATGAAAAACTGTTTTTT. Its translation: CATSPGGSATNEKLFF.

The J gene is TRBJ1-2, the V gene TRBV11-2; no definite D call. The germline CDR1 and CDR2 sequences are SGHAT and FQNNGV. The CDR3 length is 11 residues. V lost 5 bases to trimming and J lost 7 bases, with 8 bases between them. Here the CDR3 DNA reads TGTGCCAGCAGCATGGGAGGTGGCTACACCTTC. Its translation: CASSMGGGYTF.

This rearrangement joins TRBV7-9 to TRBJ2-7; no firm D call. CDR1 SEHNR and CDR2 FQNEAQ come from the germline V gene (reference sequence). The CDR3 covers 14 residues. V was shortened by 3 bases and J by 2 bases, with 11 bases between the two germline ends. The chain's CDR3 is CASSFSDKAYEQYF. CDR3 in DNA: TGTGCCAGCAGCTTCTCCGACAAGGCCTACGAGCAGTACTTC.